This T cell receptor (beta chain) stems from a study of blood T cell repertoires in COVID-19. Germline V gives CDR1 MDHEN, CDR2 SYDVKM. Trimming removed 1 base from V and 3 bases from J, with 10 bases in between. This CDR3 is built from 14 residues. Only in-frame clones appear in the TCRdb table, and some are missing; sequencing was by immunoSEQ multiplex PCR. The sample holds roughly 150,000 clones, 88% seen once. The genes are TRBV28 and TRBJ2-7; maybe TRBD1 (6 bases). The material sequenced was peripheral blood. This sequence was found in a man between 45 and 60 years old who had recovered from COVID-19. CDR3 protein: CASSLYQGSYEQYF. The CDR3 DNA follows: TGTGCCAGCAGTTTATACCAGGGGAGCTACGAGCAGTACTTC.